This T cell receptor beta chain was sequenced during a study of early T cells in non-severe SARS-CoV-2 infection. Study overall: Chains were not paired, and sequencing was done on bulk RNA from unsorted whole blood. Regarding the study as a whole: Matching with VDJdb favored anti-spike CD8 responses (missing private and CD4 specificities).

This clonotype has at least ten counts. Its target is unknown. After removal of 4 bases from V and 4 bases from J, the junction contained 8 bases not matched to a gene. Germline values: CDR1 SEHNR, CDR2 FQNEAQ (reference sequence). The CDR3 extends over 15 amino acids. Molecules of cDNA were individually given unique molecular identifiers that were attached to them. MiXCR, applied by TCRdb to the 5' RACE reads, yields one record per CDR3 protein. The sample lists roughly 63,000 distinct CDR3 sequences; 10% to 15% were seen once. The chain joins TRBV7-9 to TRBJ2-7; 9 nucleotides agree with TRBD1. Sequenced material: whole blood. This receptor was taken from an adult who was a healthcare worker with PCR-confirmed SARS-CoV-2 infection or an uninfected control (not recorded which). CDR3 residues: CASSSEQGARYEQYF. The CDR3, as DNA: TGTGCCAGCAGCTCGGAACAGGGGGCGAGGTACGAGCAGTACTTC. The full variable domain, completed using reference TRBV7-9 and TRBJ2-7, is DTGVSQNPRHKITKRGQNVTFRCDPISEHNRLYWYRQTLGQGPEFLTYFQNEAQLEKSRLLSDRFSAERPKGSFSTLEIQRTEQGDSAMYLCASSSEQGARYEQYFGPGTRLTVT.